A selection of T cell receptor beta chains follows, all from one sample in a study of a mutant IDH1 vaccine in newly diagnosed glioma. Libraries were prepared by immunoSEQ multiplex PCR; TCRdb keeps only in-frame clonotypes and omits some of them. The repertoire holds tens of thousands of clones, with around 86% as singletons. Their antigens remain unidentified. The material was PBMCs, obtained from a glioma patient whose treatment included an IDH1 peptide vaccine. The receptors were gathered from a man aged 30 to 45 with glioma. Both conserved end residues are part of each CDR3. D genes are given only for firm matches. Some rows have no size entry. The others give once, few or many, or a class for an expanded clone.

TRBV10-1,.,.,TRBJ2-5,TGCGCCAGCTCTGGGGGTTACCAAGAGACCCAGTACTTC,CASSGGYQETQYF
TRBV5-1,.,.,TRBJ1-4,TGCGCCAGCAGCTTGGCTGGACTGCCTAATGAAAAACTGTTTTTT,CASSLAGLPNEKLFF
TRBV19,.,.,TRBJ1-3,TGTGCCAGCCACCTCCAGGGGCCCAACACCATATATTTT,CASHLQGPNTIYF
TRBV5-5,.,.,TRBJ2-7,TGTGCCAGCAGCTTCCAGGGGGGATACGAGCAGTACTTC,CASSFQGGYEQYF
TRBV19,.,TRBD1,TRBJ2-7,TGTGCCAGTAGCGCCGGGACAGGGCGGTACGAGCAGTACTTC,CASSAGTGRYEQYF
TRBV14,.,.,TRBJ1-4,TGTGCCAGCAGCCGACGGGCAACTAATGAAAAACTGTTTTTT,CASSRRATNEKLFF
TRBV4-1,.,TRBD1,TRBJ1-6,TGCGCCAGCAGCCAAAGGGGACAGTCCTCCTATAATTCACCCCTCCACTTT,CASSQRGQSSYNSPLHF
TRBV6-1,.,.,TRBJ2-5,TGTGCCAGCGGATACTTCCAACCCCTTGGGGAGACCCAGTACTTC,CASGYFQPLGETQYF
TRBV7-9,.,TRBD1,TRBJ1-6,TGTGCCAGCAGCTTGGGACAGGATAATTCACCCCTCCACTTT,CASSLGQDNSPLHF
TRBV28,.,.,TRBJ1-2,TGTGCCAGCGGGGGAACCGGGGGAACTAACTATGGCTACACCTTC,CASGGTGGTNYGYTF
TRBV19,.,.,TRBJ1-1,TGTGCCAGTAGTATAGCCCCGGGATTAAGAGCTTTCTTT,CASSIAPGLRAFF
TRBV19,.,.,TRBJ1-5,TGTGCCAGTAGTATTCGGGGGGCGCATCAGCCCCAGCATTTT,CASSIRGAHQPQHF
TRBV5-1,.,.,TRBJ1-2,TGCGCCAGCAGCTTGGCCATGGCAGGGAGGGCGTATGGCTACACCTTC,CASSLAMAGRAYGYTF
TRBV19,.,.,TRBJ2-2,TGTGCCAGTAGTATTGGAGGAATGAACACCGGGGAGCTGTTTTTT,CASSIGGMNTGELFF
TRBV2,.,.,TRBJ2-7,TGTGCCAGCATCGGAAGGGGGCTCGGAGGGAACCCCTACGAGCAGTACTTC,CASIGRGLGGNPYEQYF
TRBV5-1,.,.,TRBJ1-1,TGCGCCAGCAGGGGCAGGCTGAACACTGAAGCTTTCTTT,CASRGRLNTEAFF
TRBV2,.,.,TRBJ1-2,TGTGCCAGCAGTGAAGAGAGGGACGTTAGCTACACCTTC,CASSEERDVSYTF
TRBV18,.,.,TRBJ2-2,TGTGCCAGCTCACCACCGGTACTGGGACCTGTAACCGGGGAGCTGTTTTTT,CASSPPVLGPVTGELFF
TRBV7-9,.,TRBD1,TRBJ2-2,TGTGCCAGCAGCTTCCACAGGGGGCAAGTCGCCGGGGAGCTGTTTTTT,CASSFHRGQVAGELFF
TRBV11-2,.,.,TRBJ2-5,TGTGCCAGCAGCCAAGCGGTACAAGAGACCCAGTACTTC,CASSQAVQETQYF
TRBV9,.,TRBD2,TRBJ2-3,TGTGCCAGCAGCGTCTCTAGCGGGGCTAGGGATACGCAGTATTTT,CASSVSSGARDTQYF
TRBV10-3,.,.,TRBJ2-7,TGTGCCATCAGTAAAGAAGGGCAGTACTACGAGCAGTACTTC,CAISKEGQYYEQYF
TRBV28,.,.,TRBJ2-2,TGTGCCAGCAGAGTATCCGGGGAGCTGTTTTTT,CASRVSGELFF
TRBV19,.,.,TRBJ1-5,TGTGCCACCCAGGGCAGGGCGGACAATCAGCCCCAGCATTTT,CATQGRADNQPQHF
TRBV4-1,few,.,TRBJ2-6,TGCGCCAGCAGCCAAGAAAGTCTCTCTGGGGCCAACGTCCTGACTTTC,CASSQESLSGANVLTF
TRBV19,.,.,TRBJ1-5,TGTGCCAGTATTAATGGGGGTCAGGGCAATCAGCCCCAGCATTTT,CASINGGQGNQPQHF
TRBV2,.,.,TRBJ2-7,TGTGCCAGCAGTGAGACCGGGGACCCCCAGTACGAGCAGTACTTC,CASSETGDPQYEQYF
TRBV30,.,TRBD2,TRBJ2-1,TGTGCCTTGAACGGGACTAGCGGGGGGGCGGGTGTCCCTACGGTCGGTATACTTGTGGTGGAGTTCTTC,CALNGTSGGAGVPTVGILVVEFF
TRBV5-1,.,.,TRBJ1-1,TGCGCCAGCAGCTTGGGAGACGTAGTCGGGGAAGCTTTCTTT,CASSLGDVVGEAFF
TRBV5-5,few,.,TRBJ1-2,TGTGCCAGCAGCTTTCTGGGGGACTATGGCTACACCTTC,CASSFLGDYGYTF
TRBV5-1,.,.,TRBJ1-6,TGCGCCAGCAGCCCGGCCCAGGCGGGGAATTCACCCCTCCACTTT,CASSPAQAGNSPLHF
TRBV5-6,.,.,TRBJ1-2,TGTGCCAGCAGCTTAGGGGGCTATGGCTACACCTTC,CASSLGGYGYTF
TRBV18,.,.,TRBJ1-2,TGTGCCAGCTCACCGGGAGGACAGATTAACTATGGCTACACCTTC,CASSPGGQINYGYTF
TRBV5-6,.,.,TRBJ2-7,TGTGCCAGCAGCTTGGTGTGGACAGCCTCCTACGAGCAGTACTTC,CASSLVWTASYEQYF
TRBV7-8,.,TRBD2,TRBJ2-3,TGTGCCAGCAGCTTAAGAAGCGGGGGGGCCTCAGGGACAGATACGCAGTATTTT,CASSLRSGGASGTDTQYF
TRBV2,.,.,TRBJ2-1,TGTGCCAGCAGCCCGGTGGGTGGAAATGAGCAGTTCTTC,CASSPVGGNEQFF
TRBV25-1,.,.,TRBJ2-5,TGTGCCAGCAGGGGAAGACTGGAGACCCAGTACTTC,CASRGRLETQYF